These 8 T cell receptor beta chains were sequenced from one sample in a study of blood T cell repertoires in COVID-19. TCRdb keeps only in-frame clones here, not all; method: immunoSEQ multiplex PCR. The top ten clones hold roughly 0.8% of a sample with 240,000 or so clones, nearly 90% of them seen once. Input material: peripheral blood. Receptors were obtained from a woman under 40 with acute or convalescent COVID-19.

Only a few counts were recorded for this clone. The chain links TRBV25-1 to TRBJ2-1; D perhaps matches TRBD2 (6 bases). The germline gives CDR1 MGHDK, CDR2 SYGVNS. Trimming took off 2 bases at V and 1 base at J, with 12 bases between the two ends. This CDR3 contains 16 residues. Here the CDR3 DNA reads TGTGCCAGCAGTGAACGGAGGGCCTCGTCCTACAATGAGCAGTTCTTC. The encoded protein is CASSERRASSYNEQFF.

This chain connects TRBV5-1 to TRBJ1-2, with D possibly TRBD1 on 5 matching bases. The CDR3 is 14 amino acids. Germline CDR1 is SGHRS and CDR2 is YFSETQ. V lost 4 bases and J lost 0, with 10 bases in between. CDR3 sequence reads: CASSQDIANYGYTF. As DNA, the CDR3 is TGCGCCAGCAGCCAGGACATCGCTAACTATGGCTACACCTTC.

The chain recombines TRBV11-2 with TRBJ2-5; a possible D gene is TRBD2 (5 bases). The ends were cut back, 10 bases at V and 5 bases at J, with 17 bases in the middle. Germline assignment: CDR1 SGHAT and CDR2 FQNNGV. The CDR3 consists of 13 residues. CDR3 protein: CATSGWTGETQYF. The DNA of the CDR3 is TGTGCCACGAGCGGTTGGACGGGGGAGACCCAGTACTTC.

This clone was observed a single time. This chain uses TRBV27 with TRBJ2-7; maybe TRBD1 (5 bases). The CDR3 totals 15 residues. V lost 3 bases, J lost 4 bases, and 16 bases lay in between. Germline V CDR1 and CDR2: MNHEY, SMNVEV (reference sequence). The CDR3 is CASSFQGRENYEQYF. The DNA for the CDR3 is TGTGCCAGCAGTTTTCAGGGCAGGGAAAATTACGAGCAGTACTTC.

This chain links TRBV18 with TRBJ1-2; 10 bases agree with TRBD1. The length of the CDR3 is 15 residues. Trimming removed 4 bases from V and 6 bases from J; junction bases left unmatched: 8. Germline V CDR1 and CDR2: KGHSH, LQKENI. CDR3 in DNA: TGTGCCAGCTCACAAGCCGCGGGACAGGGGAATGGCTACACCTTC. Translating it yields CASSQAAGQGNGYTF.

The CDR3 protein is CASRPTVDLTQYF. In nucleotides, the CDR3 is TGTGCCAGCAGACCGACAGTAGATTTGACCCAGTACTTC. The chain recombines TRBV12-3 or TRBV12-4 with TRBJ2-5; a weak D match, TRBD1 (5 bases). V lost 6 bases and J 7 bases, leaving 15 bases between the germline ends. CDR3 length equals 13 residues.

The J gene is TRBJ2-1, the V gene TRBV7-8, with 7 nucleotides matching TRBD2. The length of the CDR3 is 18 residues. V lost 3 bases, J lost 0 bases, and 11 bases stayed unmatched. Germline loops: CDR1 SGHVS, CDR2 FQNEAQ. The CDR3: CASSLRRLAGSSYNEQFF. In nucleotides, the CDR3 is TGTGCCAGCAGCTTGAGGAGATTAGCGGGCAGCTCCTACAATGAGCAGTTCTTC.

The V call is TRBV11-2, the J call TRBJ2-2; D unresolved. This CDR3 spans 14 amino acids. Trimming removed 1 base at V and 1 base at J, with 4 bases between. Looked up from germline, CDR1 is SGHAT and CDR2 is FQNNGV. The CDR3 spells CASSLAKNTGELFF. The CDR3 nucleotides are TGTGCCAGCAGCTTAGCCAAGAACACCGGGGAGCTGTTTTTT. The full variable domain, its missing parts supplied by reference TRBV11-2 and TRBJ2-2, is EAGVAQSPRYKIIEKRQSVAFWCNPISGHATLYWYQQILGQGPKLLIQFQNNGVVDDSQLPKDRFSAERLKGVDSTLKIQPAKLEDSAVYLCASSLAKNTGELFFGEGSRLTVL.